These 14 T cell receptor beta chains came from one sample sequenced in a study of OX40 agonist ivuxolimab in advanced cancers. Repertoires were generated with immunoSEQ multiplex PCR, while TCRdb's copy carries only in-frame clones and drops some. The table lists 60,000 or so clones, approximately 83% of them singletons. The sample was CD4+ or CD8+ T cells sorted from blood, taken in a trial of the OX40 agonist ivuxolimab. Receptor source: an adult with an advanced solid tumor such as melanoma, head and neck, liver or kidney cancer.

The V gene is TRBV28, the J gene TRBJ2-2, with 7 nucleotides matching TRBD1. The germline V gene encodes CDR1 MDHEN and CDR2 SYDVKM. The CDR3 runs to 15 residues. V shed 6 bases, J shed 3 bases, and the junction held 7 bases outside the gene matches. The CDR3 sequence: CASSLRDSYTGELFF. The CDR3 DNA follows: TGTGCCAGCAGCTTAAGGGACAGCTACACCGGGGAGCTGTTTTTT. Full variable domain (missing parts from reference TRBV28 and TRBJ2-2): DVKVTQSSRYLVKRTGEKVFLECVQDMDHENMFWYRQDPGLGLRLIYFSYDVKMKEKGDIPEGYSVSREKKERFSLILESASTNQTSMYLCASSLRDSYTGELFFGEGSRLTVL.

CDR3 coding DNA: TGTGCCAGCAGCCCCGGGGGGGCAAGCGAGCAGTACTTC. This codes for CASSPGGASEQYF. The chain joins TRBV7-2 to TRBJ2-7; 8 positions match TRBD2. CDR1 is SGHTA, CDR2 FQGNSA, per germline. V shed 5 bases and J 6 bases; nucleotides not matched to a gene: 6. The CDR3 has 13 residues. Full variable domain (rest looked up from reference TRBV7-2 and TRBJ2-7): GAGVSQSPSNKVTEKGKDVELRCDPISGHTALYWYRQSLGQGLEFLIYFQGNSAPDKSGLPSDRFSAERTGGSVSTLTIQRTQQEDSAVYLCASSPGGASEQYFGPGTRLTVT.

The genes are TRBV5-1 and TRBJ1-1; D is ambiguous. Trimming removed 4 bases at V and 1 base at J, with 14 bases between. This CDR3 comprises 15 residues. Germline V gene sequence: CDR1 SGHRS, CDR2 YFSETQ. The CDR3 here is CASSPDGDSNTEAFF. CDR3 bases: TGCGCCAGCAGCCCGGACGGGGATTCGAACACTGAAGCTTTCTTT.

This rearrangement joins TRBV28 to TRBJ1-5; no firm D call. V lost 7 bases and J 4 bases, leaving 14 bases between the germline ends. This CDR3 spans 14 amino acids. The V gene's germline CDR1 is MDHEN and CDR2 SYDVKM. CDR3 coding DNA: TGTGCCAGCACCCGAACGGCAGATAATCAGCCCCAGCATTTT. Amino acids: CASTRTADNQPQHF.

This chain links TRBV6-5 with TRBJ2-7; D call uncertain. The CDR3 is made up of 13 amino acids. The ends were cut back, 2 bases at V and 2 bases at J, with 7 bases in the middle. CDR1 and CDR2 (germline): MNHEY, SVGAGI. CDR3 residues: CASSYNRAYEQYF. The CDR3 bases are TGTGCCAGCAGTTACAACAGAGCCTACGAGCAGTACTTC.

V and J are TRBV2 and TRBJ2-3; D may match TRBD1 or TRBD2 (5 bases each). The CDR3 has 15 residues. Trimming stripped 4 bases from V and 2 bases from J, with 13 bases between. CDR1 is SNHLY, CDR2 FYNNEI, per germline. The CDR3 spells CASSVRDGDTDTQYF. The CDR3 nucleotides read TGTGCCAGCAGTGTCCGGGACGGAGACACAGATACGCAGTATTTT.

This clone was counted a few times. The V call is TRBV5-6, the J call TRBJ2-7; 10 bases fit TRBD1. V shed 1 base and J 2 bases; nucleotides not matched to a gene: 3. Germline V gene sequence: CDR1 SGHDT, CDR2 YYEEEE. The CDR3 runs 15 residues. The CDR3 reads CASSLSGQGAYEQYF. The CDR3 DNA reads as TGTGCCAGCAGCTTGTCAGGACAGGGGGCCTACGAGCAGTACTTC.

This clone came up once. Other DNA sequences in the same sample also yield this CDR3. This chain connects TRBV9 to TRBJ2-7, with TRBD1 matching 7 bases. The CDR3 is made up of 12 amino acids. J was trimmed by 4 bases and V by 3 bases; bases with no gene match: 1. Looked up from germline, CDR1 is SGDLS and CDR2 is YYNGEE. The CDR3 DNA sequence: TGTGCCAGCAGCGGGGACAGTTACGAGCAGTACTTC. Translated, it gives CASSGDSYEQYF. The complete variable domain, with remaining parts taken from reference TRBV9 and TRBJ2-7, reads DSGVTQTPKHLITATGQRVTLRCSPRSGDLSVYWYQQSLDQGLQFLIQYYNGEERAKGNILERFSAQQFPDLHSELNLSSLELGDSALYFCASSGDSYEQYFGPGTRLTVT.

This clone was seen once. This sequence joins TRBV6-5 and TRBJ2-7, with D perhaps matching TRBD1 (6 bases). CDR1 and CDR2 from the germline V gene are MNHEY and SVGAGI. This CDR3 spans 15 amino acids. The ends were cut back, 4 bases at V and 3 bases at J, with 16 bases in the middle. The CDR3 DNA follows: TGTGCCAGCAGTTCCCCCTTTACAGGGCTCTACGAGCAGTACTTC. Protein sequence: CASSSPFTGLYEQYF.

V and J are TRBV19 and TRBJ1-4, with D unclear. Germline V CDR1 and CDR2: LNHDA, SQIVND (reference sequence). V shed 4 bases and J shed 4 bases, with 13 bases lying between them. This CDR3 is built from 15 residues. The CDR3 coding sequence is TGTGCCAGTAGTACCCAGGCGCTGATTAATGAAAAACTGTTTTTT. It is translated as CASSTQALINEKLFF. The entire variable domain, with the rest obtained from reference TRBV19 and TRBJ1-4, is as follows: DGGITQSPKYLFRKEGQNVTLSCEQNLNHDAMYWYRQDPGQGLRLIYYSQIVNDFQKGDIAEGYSVSREKKESFPLTVTSAQKNPTAFYLCASSTQALINEKLFFGSGTQLSVL.

This clone has a handful of counts. The V gene is TRBV5-4, the J gene TRBJ1-1; 10 nucleotides line up with TRBD1. Germline V gene sequence: CDR1 SGHNT, CDR2 YYREEE (reference sequence). Trimming took 7 bases from V and 0 from J; bases not matched to a gene: 0. The CDR3 runs 13 residues. CDR3 amino acids: CASGQGVNTEAFF. CDR3 bases: TGTGCCAGCGGACAGGGGGTGAACACTGAAGCTTTCTTT.

This clone was detected a few times. This sequence joins TRBV27 and TRBJ1-5; 7 nucleotides line up with TRBD1. After removal of 4 bases from V and 2 bases from J, the junction contained 8 bases not matched to a gene. Per the germline V gene, CDR1 is MNHEY and CDR2 is SMNVEV (reference sequence). This CDR3 contains 16 residues. In nucleotides, the CDR3 is TGTGCCAGCAGTTCCGGACAGGCTAGGGGCAATCAGCCCCAGCATTTT. As protein: CASSSGQARGNQPQHF.

V usage is TRBV7-9 and J usage is TRBJ1-1; 8 bases line up with TRBD1. Germline assignment: CDR1 SEHNR and CDR2 FQNEAQ (reference sequence). This CDR3 is built from 15 residues. V trimming: 2 bases; J trimming: 2 bases; junction bases outside the gene matches: 4. This CDR3 is CASSLTGQGNTEAFF. The CDR3 coding sequence is TGTGCCAGCAGCTTAACCGGACAGGGAAACACTGAAGCTTTCTTT.

V gene TRBV6-5 combines with J gene TRBJ1-1, with D tentatively TRBD1 (6 bases). V was clipped by 2 bases and J by 5 bases, with 9 bases between them. The CDR3 runs 13 residues. Germline V gene lookup returns CDR1 MNHEY and CDR2 SVGAGI. The CDR3 sequence: CASSYGGRTEAFF. The DNA for the CDR3 is TGTGCCAGCAGTTACGGGGGGCGGACTGAAGCTTTCTTT.